Below, 6 T cell receptor beta chains from the same sample are listed, as sequenced in a study of blood T cell repertoires in COVID-19. The repertoire was sequenced with immunoSEQ multiplex PCR; TCRdb's copy has only in-frame clones and lacks some. The data contain 40,000 to 65,000 clones, 65% to 85% of them singletons. Sequencing was carried out using peripheral blood. The receptors here all came from a human donor with active or convalescent COVID-19. The donor label of this sample is uncertain.

The chain links TRBV10-3 to TRBJ1-6; 7 positions match TRBD1. The CDR3 sequence is 14 residues long. Trimming removed 4 bases from V and 8 bases from J; junction bases left unmatched: 5. CDR1 is ENHRY and CDR2 is SYGVKD in the germline V gene. The CDR3 here is CAISARDSDSPLHF. As DNA, the CDR3 is TGTGCCATCAGTGCCCGGGACAGTGATTCACCCCTCCACTTT.

This chain connects TRBV5-4 to TRBJ1-4, with D perhaps TRBD1 (6 bases). The CDR3 contains 14 residues. V lost 3 bases and J 4 bases, leaving 10 bases between the germline ends. Germline V gene sequence: CDR1 SGHNT, CDR2 YYREEE (reference sequence). The CDR3 nucleotides are TGTGCCAGCAGCTCGACAGGTGTTAATGAAAAACTGTTTTTT. Protein product: CASSSTGVNEKLFF.

DNA for the CDR3: TGTGCCTCGTCGGGACAGGGCGGAGAGACCCAGTACTTC. Its protein is CASSGQGGETQYF. This chain links TRBV30 with TRBJ2-5, with 9 nucleotides matching TRBD1. The CDR3 spans 13 residues. V gave up 7 bases and J gave up 4 bases; unmatched junction bases: 7. The germline gives CDR1 GTSNPN, CDR2 SVGIG (reference sequence).

The V and J genes are TRBV18 and TRBJ1-1; 11 bases are a match to TRBD1. The V and J ends lost 4 bases and 0 bases, in that order; junction bases with no gene match: 4. Germline V CDR1 and CDR2: KGHSH, LQKENI. The CDR3 has 16 amino acids. Here the CDR3 reads CASSLGTGGLNTEAFF. The CDR3 DNA sequence: TGTGCCAGCTCACTTGGGACAGGGGGTCTGAACACTGAAGCTTTCTTT.

This clone was picked up a small number of times. This chain links TRBV5-5 with TRBJ2-7; D not resolved. With 2 bases removed from V and 5 bases from J, the gap between germline ends came to 11 bases. The CDR3 has 13 amino acids. Germline CDR1 SGHKS, CDR2 YYEKEE (reference sequence). The CDR3 is CASSLSTTNEQYF. CDR3 nucleotide sequence: TGTGCCAGCAGCTTAAGTACTACCAACGAGCAGTACTTC.

This sequence joins TRBV11-2 and TRBJ1-6, with TRBD1 matching 8 bases. The trim removed 8 bases at V and 6 bases at J, leaving 6 bases unmatched. Looked up from germline, CDR1 is SGHAT and CDR2 is FQNNGV. The CDR3 has 14 residues. The CDR3 loop is CASRQGQANSPLHF. The CDR3 coding sequence is TGTGCCAGCCGACAGGGACAGGCTAATTCACCCCTCCACTTT. Using reference TRBV11-2 and TRBJ1-6 for the parts outside the CDR3, the full variable domain is EAGVAQSPRYKIIEKRQSVAFWCNPISGHATLYWYQQILGQGPKLLIQFQNNGVVDDSQLPKDRFSAERLKGVDSTLKIQPAKLEDSAVYLCASRQGQANSPLHFGNGTRLTVT.